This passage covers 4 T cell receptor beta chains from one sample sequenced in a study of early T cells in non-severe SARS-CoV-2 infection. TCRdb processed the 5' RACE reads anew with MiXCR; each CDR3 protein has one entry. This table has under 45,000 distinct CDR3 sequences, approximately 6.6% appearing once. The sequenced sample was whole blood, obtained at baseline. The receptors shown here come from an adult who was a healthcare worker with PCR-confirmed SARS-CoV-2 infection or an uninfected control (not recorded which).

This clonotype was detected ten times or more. CDR3 residues: CSARTVQQYQETQYF. DNA for the CDR3: TGCAGTGCTAGGACAGTCCAACAGTACCAAGAGACCCAGTACTTC. This chain uses TRBV20-1 with TRBJ2-5; a weak D match, TRBD1 (5 bases). V gave up 3 bases and J gave up 0 bases, with 14 bases separating them. Germline CDR1 is DFQATT and CDR2 is SNEGSKA (reference sequence). The CDR3 consists of 15 residues.

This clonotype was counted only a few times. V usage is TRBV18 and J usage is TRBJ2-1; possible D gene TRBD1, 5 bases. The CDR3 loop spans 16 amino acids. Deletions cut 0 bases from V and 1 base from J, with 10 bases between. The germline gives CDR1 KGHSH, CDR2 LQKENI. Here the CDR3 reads CASSPPDRKSYNEQFF. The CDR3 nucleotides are TGTGCCAGCTCACCACCCGACAGAAAATCCTACAATGAGCAGTTCTTC. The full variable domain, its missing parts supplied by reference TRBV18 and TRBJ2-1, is NAGVMQNPRHLVRRRGQEARLRCSPMKGHSHVYWYRQLPEEGLKFMVYLQKENIIDESGMPKERFSAEFPKEGPSILRIQQVVRGDSAAYFCASSPPDRKSYNEQFFGPGTRLTVL.

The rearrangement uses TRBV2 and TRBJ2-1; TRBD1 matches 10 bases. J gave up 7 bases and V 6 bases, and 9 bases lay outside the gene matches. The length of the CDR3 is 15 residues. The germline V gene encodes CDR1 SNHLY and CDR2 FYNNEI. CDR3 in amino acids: CASRTGTGAANEQFF. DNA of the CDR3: TGTGCCAGCAGAACCGGGACAGGGGCAGCTAATGAGCAGTTCTTC.

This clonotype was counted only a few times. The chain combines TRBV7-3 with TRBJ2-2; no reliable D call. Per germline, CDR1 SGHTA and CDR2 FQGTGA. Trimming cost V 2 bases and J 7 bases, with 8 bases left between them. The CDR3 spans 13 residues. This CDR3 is CASSLGDGGELFF. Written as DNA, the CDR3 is TGTGCCAGCAGCTTAGGGGATGGCGGGGAGCTGTTTTTT.